Each of the 30 T cell receptor beta chains below was sequenced from the same sample in a study of cytomegalovirus exposure and HLA in healthy donors. Measured with immunoSEQ multiplex PCR; TCRdb has only the in-frame clones, and not every one. The sample consists of around 71,000 clones, roughly 94% of them appearing once. Source material: PBMCs. The receptors originated from a man between 18 and 29 years old in good health and CMV-seropositive.

The chain has TRBV28 and TRBJ1-1, with 8 bases identical to TRBD1. The CDR3 sequence is 12 residues long. The V gene end was trimmed by 6 bases and the J gene end by 9 bases; junction bases not matched to a gene: 6. The germline V gene encodes CDR1 MDHEN and CDR2 SYDVKM. The CDR3 coding sequence is TGTGCCAGCAGACACCGGGACAGGAAAGCTTTCTTT. Translated: CASRHRDRKAFF.

This chain links TRBV23-1 with TRBJ2-7; 7 bases are shared with TRBD1. TRBV23-1 is placed among ORFs of uncertain function. V gave up 8 bases and J gave up 6 bases; unmatched junction bases: 10. CDR3 size: 13 residues. CDR3 loop: CASGGTAFPEQYF. DNA for the CDR3: TGCGCCAGCGGTGGGACAGCCTTTCCCGAGCAGTACTTC.

V usage is TRBV5-1 and J usage is TRBJ2-7; TRBD2 matches at 9 bases. Germline V lookup: CDR1 SGHRS, CDR2 YFSETQ. The CDR3 runs to 14 residues. With V trimmed by 4 bases and J by 5 bases, 7 bases remained unmatched. CDR3 in amino acids: CASSMGTSLDEQYF. CDR3 coding DNA: TGCGCCAGCAGCATGGGGACTAGCCTAGACGAGCAGTACTTC.

The genes are TRBV9 and TRBJ2-5, with a weak D call TRBD2 (5 bases). Germline CDR1 SGDLS, CDR2 YYNGEE. V dropped 5 bases and J dropped 5 bases, with 16 bases sitting between them. CDR3 length: 14 residues. CDR3 DNA: TGTGCCAGCAGTCTTACGGGGTCTCGTGAGACCCAGTACTTC. Protein: CASSLTGSRETQYF.

The rearrangement uses TRBV7-6 and TRBJ2-1; a possible D gene is TRBD2 (6 bases). The CDR3 is 17 residues long. The ends were cut back, 3 bases at V and 0 bases at J, with 15 bases in the middle. Germline V gene data show CDR1 as SGHVS and CDR2 as FNYEAQ. CDR3 in amino acids: CASSLRLGGSSYNEQFF. CDR3 in DNA: TGTGCCAGCAGCTTGCGCCTCGGGGGAAGCTCCTACAATGAGCAGTTCTTC.

J is TRBJ2-2 and V is TRBV27; tentatively, D is TRBD2 (6 bases). Germline CDR1 MNHEY, CDR2 SMNVEV (reference sequence). The CDR3 extends over 15 amino acids. V dropped 4 bases and J dropped 0 bases, with 9 bases sitting between them. CDR3 nucleotide sequence: TGTGCCAGCAGTTGGGAGGCACCGAACACCGGGGAGCTGTTTTTT. This sequence encodes CASSWEAPNTGELFF.

This clone was observed a few times. The J gene is TRBJ2-3, the V gene TRBV5-6; possibly TRBD1 for D (5 bases). Per germline, CDR1 SGHDT and CDR2 YYEEEE. CDR3 size: 14 residues. The V and J ends lost 7 bases and 2 bases respectively, with 14 bases between them. The CDR3 region is CASCLGAHTDTQYF. The CDR3 nucleotides are TGTGCCAGCTGCCTAGGGGCGCACACAGATACGCAGTATTTT.

The count of this clone is one. This chain joins TRBV27 and TRBJ2-3, with D tentatively TRBD2 (6 bases). The germline gives CDR1 MNHEY, CDR2 SMNVEV (reference sequence). Trimming took off 5 bases at V and 6 bases at J, with 18 bases between the two ends. There are 15 residues in the CDR3. The CDR3: CASSPGTSYEDTQYF. The CDR3 DNA is TGTGCCAGCAGTCCTGGGACTTCATACGAGGATACGCAGTATTTT.

This chain joins TRBV4-2 and TRBJ2-3, with 7 bases that match TRBD2. The germline V gene encodes CDR1 LGHNA and CDR2 YNFKEQ. The V gene end was trimmed by 0 bases and the J gene end by 3 bases; junction bases not matched to a gene: 6. This CDR3 region has 16 residues. This CDR3 reads CASSQDMKRGTDTQYF. In DNA, the CDR3 is TGTGCCAGCAGCCAAGATATGAAGCGGGGAACAGATACGCAGTATTTT.

The V call is TRBV10-3, the J call TRBJ2-7; D call uncertain. V was pared by 2 bases and J by 0 bases, with 11 bases between. Germline V gene sequence: CDR1 ENHRY, CDR2 SYGVKD. The CDR3 contains 15 residues. CDR3: CAISEEAASSYEQYF. DNA of the CDR3: TGTGCCATCAGTGAGGAGGCGGCGAGCTCCTACGAGCAGTACTTC.

The V gene is TRBV7-9, the J gene TRBJ1-2; possibly TRBD1 for D (5 bases). V was pared by 5 bases and J by 13 bases, with 14 bases between. Per germline, CDR1 SEHNR and CDR2 FQNEAQ (reference sequence). The CDR3 totals 11 residues. The CDR3 is CASSLVVQATF. The CDR3 DNA reads TGTGCCAGCAGCCTTGTCGTACAGGCCACCTTC.

This clone was picked up one time. V gene TRBV7-9 combines with J gene TRBJ2-1; 7 bases are shared with TRBD1. Germline CDR1 SEHNR, CDR2 FQNEAQ (reference sequence). J gave up 7 bases and V 2 bases, and 2 bases lay outside the gene matches. This CDR3 comprises 13 residues. This CDR3 reads CASSLQGVNEQFF. The CDR3 bases are TGTGCCAGCAGCTTACAGGGGGTGAATGAGCAGTTCTTC.

The chain has TRBV25-1 and TRBJ2-1; D unresolved. CDR1 and CDR2 (germline): MGHDK, SYGVNS. The CDR3 is 17 residues long. Trimming cost V 2 bases and J 6 bases, with 20 bases left between them. CDR3 coding DNA: TGTGCCAGCAGTGAAGGCTGGGTGGCGGCTGGGTCCAATGAGCAGTTCTTC. It encodes CASSEGWVAAGSNEQFF.

The rearrangement uses TRBV9 and TRBJ2-1; a possible D gene is TRBD2 (6 bases). The CDR3 extends over 16 amino acids. The V and J ends lost 0 bases and 8 bases respectively, with 18 bases between them. Germline loops: CDR1 SGDLS, CDR2 YYNGEE. CDR3 in DNA: TGTGCCAGCAGCGTAGGAGTTAGGGACTTCGGGGATGAGCAGTTCTTC. This codes for CASSVGVRDFGDEQFF.

The rearrangement joins TRBV4-1 to TRBJ2-4, with 8 bases matching TRBD2. V gave up 4 bases and J gave up 5 bases; unmatched junction bases: 7. Per germline, CDR1 MGHRA and CDR2 YSYEKL. This CDR3 region has 15 residues. Here the CDR3 reads CASSLSPAGENIQYF. The CDR3 nucleotides are TGCGCCAGCAGCCTATCTCCAGCGGGGGAAAACATTCAGTACTTC.

The chain is built from TRBV6-5 and TRBJ2-7; the match to TRBD2 covers 10 bases. V gave up 0 bases and J gave up 7 bases; unmatched junction bases: 6. Germline V gene lookup returns CDR1 MNHEY and CDR2 SVGAGI. The CDR3 runs 15 residues. The CDR3 protein is CASSYSAGGPREQYF. For the CDR3, the DNA is TGTGCCAGCAGTTACTCAGCGGGGGGGCCTCGAGAGCAGTACTTC.

J is TRBJ1-1 and V is TRBV5-1; D is perhaps TRBD1 (5 bases). The CDR3 loop spans 15 amino acids. Germline V gene data show CDR1 as SGHRS and CDR2 as YFSETQ. V was shortened by 1 base and J by 3 bases, with 13 bases between the two germline ends. CDR3 DNA: TGCGCCAGCAGCTTGAGTCAGGGCTTGGACACTGAAGCTTTCTTT. This gives the protein CASSLSQGLDTEAFF.

The chain combines TRBV7-2 with TRBJ1-6; TRBD1 matches 8 bases. The CDR3 is made up of 16 amino acids. V was clipped by 9 bases and J by 8 bases; unmatched bases: 15. Germline lookup yields CDR1 SGHTA and CDR2 FQGNSA. CDR3 sequence reads: CASVSRPGGADSPLHF. The CDR3 DNA reads as TGTGCCAGTGTGTCCCGGCCAGGGGGCGCGGATTCACCCCTCCACTTT.

The chain links TRBV2 to TRBJ1-6; D call uncertain. V was clipped by 3 bases and J by 8 bases, with 14 bases between them. The CDR3 is 15 amino acids. Per the germline V gene, CDR1 is SNHLY and CDR2 is FYNNEI. The DNA for the CDR3 is TGTGCCAGCAGTGAGAGGGTTCGGTGGGATTCACCCCTCCACTTT. As protein: CASSERVRWDSPLHF.

The J gene is TRBJ2-7, the V gene TRBV7-6, with D perhaps matching TRBD2 (6 bases). Germline loops: CDR1 SGHVS, CDR2 FNYEAQ. This CDR3 has 19 amino acids. The ends were cut back, 5 bases at V and 2 bases at J, with 28 bases in the middle. The CDR3 here is CASSHPRDFQSRGTYEQYF. CDR3 nucleotide sequence: TGTGCCAGCAGCCACCCCCGGGACTTCCAGTCAAGAGGTACCTACGAGCAGTACTTC. The complete variable domain, with remaining parts taken from reference TRBV7-6 and TRBJ2-7, reads GAGVSQSPRYKVTKRGQDVALRCDPISGHVSLYWYRQALGQGPEFLTYFNYEAQQDKSGLPNDRFSAERPEGSISTLTIQRTEQRDSAMYRCASSHPRDFQSRGTYEQYFGPGTRLTVT.

The chain is built from TRBV18 and TRBJ2-7; TRBD2 agrees at 12 bases. Trimming cost V 4 bases and J 2 bases; bases outside gene matches: 3. The length of the CDR3 is 15 residues. Germline assignment: CDR1 KGHSH and CDR2 LQKENI. The CDR3: CASSRLAGEAYEQYF. Written as DNA, the CDR3 is TGTGCCAGCTCACGACTAGCGGGAGAGGCCTACGAGCAGTACTTC.

The chain has TRBV6-1 and TRBJ1-2; 9 bases map to TRBD1. With V trimmed by 6 bases and J by 3 bases, 8 bases remained unmatched. The germline gives CDR1 MNHNS, CDR2 SASEGT. The CDR3 runs 15 residues. The CDR3 loop is CASSRDRVIDYGYTF. Here the CDR3 DNA reads TGTGCCAGCAGCCGGGACAGGGTCATAGACTATGGCTACACCTTC.

This clone was found once. An end of the junction differs from the germline gene, which may be a read error. The genes are TRBV7-9 and TRBJ2-3; 7 bases are shared with TRBD1. Germline-derived CDR1 and CDR2 are SEHNR and FQNEAQ (reference sequence). The length of the CDR3 is 16 residues. This CDR3 is CASTLTGAGVLDTQYF. Here the CDR3 DNA reads TGTGCCAGCACCTTAACAGGGGCCGGGGTGTTAGATACGCAGTATTTT.

This chain links TRBV27 with TRBJ2-5; 10 bases line up with TRBD2. Trimming took 5 bases from V and 5 from J; bases not matched to a gene: 14. The CDR3 length is 17 residues. Looked up from germline, CDR1 is MNHEY and CDR2 is SMNVEV (reference sequence). CDR3 region: CASSARASGSIRETQYF. CDR3 in DNA: TGTGCCAGCAGTGCCCGGGCTAGCGGGAGTATCCGGGAGACCCAGTACTTC.

The chain recombines TRBV2 with TRBJ2-1; TRBD2 aligns across 11 bases. This CDR3 contains 16 residues. Per the germline V gene, CDR1 is SNHLY and CDR2 is FYNNEI. Unmatched junction bases numbered 8, after V lost 7 bases and J lost 3 bases. DNA of the CDR3: TGTGCCAGCAAGACGTTAGGGACTAGCGGCTACAATGAGCAGTTCTTC. Encoded protein: CASKTLGTSGYNEQFF.

This chain joins TRBV28 and TRBJ1-3; a weak D match, TRBD1 (5 bases). Germline CDR1 MDHEN, CDR2 SYDVKM. Trimming removed 5 bases at V and 4 bases at J, with 15 bases between. The length of the CDR3 is 15 residues. DNA for the CDR3: TGTGCCAGCAGTCCCCCGGGGGGTCCGGGAAACACCATATATTTT. Amino acid sequence: CASSPPGGPGNTIYF.

This clone was found once. The chain recombines TRBV5-4 with TRBJ2-1; D may be TRBD1 (6 bases). This CDR3 is 16 amino acids long. The V end was cut by 4 bases, the J end by 0 bases, with 14 bases between. The germline CDR1 and CDR2 sequences are SGHNT and YYREEE (reference sequence). This CDR3 is CASSLPGHSSYNEQFF. CDR3 nucleotide sequence: TGTGCCAGCAGCCTGCCGGGACACAGCTCCTACAATGAGCAGTTCTTC.

This chain connects TRBV5-1 to TRBJ2-3; perhaps TRBD1 as D (6 bases). The V end lost 4 bases, the J end lost 4 bases, and 13 bases lay between the germline ends. The length of the CDR3 is 14 residues. Germline values: CDR1 SGHRS, CDR2 YFSETQ. The CDR3 region is CASSHYTGPDTQYF. The DNA of the CDR3 is TGCGCCAGCAGCCATTATACAGGGCCAGATACGCAGTATTTT.

V usage is TRBV5-4 and J usage is TRBJ1-2, with 7 positions matching TRBD1. Germline V gives CDR1 SGHNT, CDR2 YYREEE (reference sequence). The J segment lost 0 bases and the V segment lost 4 bases, leaving 0 bases of the junction unmatched. CDR3 size: 13 residues. Here the CDR3 reads CASSGQANYGYTF. For the CDR3, the DNA is TGTGCCAGCAGCGGACAGGCTAACTATGGCTACACCTTC. Full variable domain (outside the CDR3, taken from reference TRBV5-4 and TRBJ1-2): ETGVTQSPTHLIKTRGQQVTLRCSSQSGHNTVSWYQQALGQGPQFIFQYYREEENGRGNFPPRFSGLQFPNYSSELNVNALELDDSALYLCASSGQANYGYTFGSGTRLTVV.

The genes are TRBV6-1 and TRBJ1-5; no firm D call. The CDR3 totals 12 residues. The germline V gene encodes CDR1 MNHNS and CDR2 SASEGT. Trimming stripped 5 bases from V and 3 bases from J, with 5 bases between. The DNA for the CDR3 is TGTGCCAGCAGTAACAACAATCAGCCCCAGCATTTT. This gives the protein CASSNNNQPQHF.